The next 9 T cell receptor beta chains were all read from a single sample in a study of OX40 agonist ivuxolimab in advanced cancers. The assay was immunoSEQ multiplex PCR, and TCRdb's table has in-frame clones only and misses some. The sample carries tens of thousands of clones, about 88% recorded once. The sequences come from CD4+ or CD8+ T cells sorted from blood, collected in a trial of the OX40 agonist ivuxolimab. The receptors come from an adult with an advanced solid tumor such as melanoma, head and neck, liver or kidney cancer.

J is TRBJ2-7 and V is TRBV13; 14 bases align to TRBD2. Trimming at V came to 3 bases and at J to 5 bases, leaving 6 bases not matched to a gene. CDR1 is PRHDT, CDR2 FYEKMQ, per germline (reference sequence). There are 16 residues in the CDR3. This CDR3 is CASSLTSGRAIDEQYF. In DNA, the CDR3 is TGTGCCAGCAGCTTGACTAGCGGGAGGGCTATCGACGAGCAGTACTTC. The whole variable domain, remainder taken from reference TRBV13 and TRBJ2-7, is AAGVIQSPRHLIKEKRETATLKCYPIPRHDTVYWYQQGPGQDPQFLISFYEKMQSDKGSIPDRFSAQQFSDYHSELNMSSLELGDSALYFCASSLTSGRAIDEQYFGPGTRLTVT.

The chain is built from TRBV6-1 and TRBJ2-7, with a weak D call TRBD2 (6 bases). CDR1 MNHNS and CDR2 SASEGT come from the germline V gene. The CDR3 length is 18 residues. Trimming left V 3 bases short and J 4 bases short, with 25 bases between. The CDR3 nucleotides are TGTGCCAGCAGTGAGATTGGCTACTCGAGGGGACTGCCTTACGAGCAGTACGTC. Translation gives CASSEIGYSRGLPYEQYV.

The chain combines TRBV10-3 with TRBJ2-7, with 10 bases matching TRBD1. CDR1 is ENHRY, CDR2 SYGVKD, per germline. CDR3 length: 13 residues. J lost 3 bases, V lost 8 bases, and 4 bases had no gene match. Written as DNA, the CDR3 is TGTGCCATCGGGACAGGGGCCCTCTACGAGCAGTACTTC. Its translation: CAIGTGALYEQYF.

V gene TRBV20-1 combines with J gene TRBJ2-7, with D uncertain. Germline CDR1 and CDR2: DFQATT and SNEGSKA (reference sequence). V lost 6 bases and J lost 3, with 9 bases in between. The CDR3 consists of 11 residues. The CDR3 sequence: CSAPLFYEQYF. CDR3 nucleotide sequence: TGCAGTGCCCCCCTGTTCTACGAGCAGTACTTC.

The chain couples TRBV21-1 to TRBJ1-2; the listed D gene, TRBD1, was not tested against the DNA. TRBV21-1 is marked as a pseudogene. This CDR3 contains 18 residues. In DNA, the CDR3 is TGTGCCAGCAGCAAATTTAAATGGGCCCATCGGCCTAACTATGGCTACACCTTC. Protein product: CASSKFKWAHRPNYGYTF.

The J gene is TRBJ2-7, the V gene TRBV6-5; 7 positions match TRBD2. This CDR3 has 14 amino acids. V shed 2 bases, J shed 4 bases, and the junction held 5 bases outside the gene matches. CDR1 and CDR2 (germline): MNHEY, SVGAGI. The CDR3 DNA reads TGTGCCAGCAGTTACGGGGGGGAGTGGTACGAGCAGTACTTC. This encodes CASSYGGEWYEQYF.

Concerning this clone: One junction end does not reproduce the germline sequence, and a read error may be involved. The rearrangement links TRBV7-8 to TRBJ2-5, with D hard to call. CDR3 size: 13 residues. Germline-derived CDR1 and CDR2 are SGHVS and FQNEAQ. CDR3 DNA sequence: TGTGCCAGCACCTTAACGGCGAAAGAGACCCAGTACTTC. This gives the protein CASTLTAKETQYF.

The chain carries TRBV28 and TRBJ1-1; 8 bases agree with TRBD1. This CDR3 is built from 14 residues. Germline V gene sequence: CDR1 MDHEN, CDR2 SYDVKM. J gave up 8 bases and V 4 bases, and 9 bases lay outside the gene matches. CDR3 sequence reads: CASSYHAGTGEAFF. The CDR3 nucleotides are TGTGCCAGCAGTTATCATGCCGGGACAGGAGAAGCTTTCTTT.

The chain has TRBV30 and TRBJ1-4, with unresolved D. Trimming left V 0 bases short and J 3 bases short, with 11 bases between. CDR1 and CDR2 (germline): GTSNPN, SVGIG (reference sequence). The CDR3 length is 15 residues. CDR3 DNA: TGTGCCTGGAGTGTACATGGATGGCCTAATGAAAAACTGTTTTTT. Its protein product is CAWSVHGWPNEKLFF.